What follows are 10 T cell receptor beta chains derived from one specimen sequenced in a study of T cells after yellow fever vaccination. MiXCR, applied by TCRdb to the 5' RACE reads, yields one record per CDR3 protein. The table includes a few hundred thousand distinct CDR3 sequences, roughly a sixth detected once. The sample was PBMCs, taken before the yellow fever booster vaccination. The origin of the receptors is a man aged 18-30 years who received the YFV17D yellow fever vaccine.

A few counts support this clonotype. V gene TRBV7-9 combines with J gene TRBJ2-7; D remains ambiguous. CDR3 length: 14 amino acids. Germline CDR1 and CDR2: SEHNR and FQNEAQ (reference sequence). Trimming left V 6 bases short and J 0 bases short, with 12 bases between. This CDR3 is CASRVTSSSYEQYF. CDR3 coding DNA: TGTGCCAGCAGAGTGACTTCCAGCTCCTACGAGCAGTACTTC.

There are a few counts of this clonotype. The chain carries TRBV6-2 or TRBV6-3 and TRBJ1-5; 9 nucleotides line up with TRBD1. This CDR3 contains 14 residues. J was trimmed by 8 bases and V by 6 bases; bases with no gene match: 8. Germline loops: CDR1 MNHEY, CDR2 SVGEGT. In nucleotides, the CDR3 is TGTGCCAGCAGGACGGACAGGGGAGGGAAGCCCCAGCATTTT. Protein: CASRTDRGGKPQHF.

The chain recombines TRBV20-1 with TRBJ2-6, with a weak D call TRBD1 (6 bases). Germline V gene sequence: CDR1 DFQATT, CDR2 SNEGSKA (reference sequence). The CDR3 contains 13 residues. V shed 6 bases and J shed 2 bases, with 8 bases lying between them. As DNA, the CDR3 is TGCAGTGCCAGGGACACTGGGGCCAACGTCCTGACTTTC. Encoded protein: CSARDTGANVLTF.

The CDR3 is CATGGMAAPYNEQFF. DNA of the CDR3: TGTGCCACCGGGGGGATGGCAGCGCCCTACAATGAGCAGTTCTTC. The chain has TRBV15 and TRBJ2-1, with D possibly being TRBD2 (6 bases). CDR1 LNHNV and CDR2 YYDKDF come from the germline V gene (reference sequence). There are 15 residues in the CDR3. The V gene lost 8 bases and the J gene lost 2 bases, with 16 bases spanning the gap.

V is TRBV20-1 and J is TRBJ1-1, with a possible D match to TRBD1 (6 bases). Trimming shortened V by 6 bases and J by 8 bases, and 19 bases separated the two germline ends. Germline V lookup: CDR1 DFQATT, CDR2 SNEGSKA (reference sequence). This CDR3 region has 13 residues. CDR3 residues: CSAAQGRVFEAFF. DNA of the CDR3: TGCAGTGCCGCACAGGGACGCGTTTTCGAAGCTTTCTTT.

V usage is TRBV7-3 and J usage is TRBJ2-3; TRBD1 might be the D (5 bases). Trimming stripped 5 bases from V and 7 bases from J, with 16 bases between. From germline, CDR1 is SGHTA and CDR2 FQGTGA. This CDR3 has 14 residues. CDR3 coding DNA: TGTGCCAGCAGCCCATCCGAGCCAGGGCATACGCAGTATTTT. It specifies CASSPSEPGHTQYF.

The gene calls are TRBV27 and TRBJ2-7, with 10 bases aligning to TRBD1. CDR3 length: 15 amino acids. The ends lost 4 bases at V and 9 bases at J; junction bases unmatched: 12. Germline loops: CDR1 MNHEY, CDR2 SMNVEV (reference sequence). CDR3 in amino acids: CASSSWTGGLPVQYF. The CDR3 region has the DNA TGTGCCAGCAGTTCGTGGACAGGGGGTCTACCAGTGCAGTACTTC.

The chain has TRBV10-3 and TRBJ2-1; 11 nucleotides line up with TRBD2. Germline V lookup: CDR1 ENHRY, CDR2 SYGVKD. This CDR3 has 13 residues. V trimming: 10 bases; J trimming: 7 bases; junction bases outside the gene matches: 6. CDR3 DNA sequence: TGTGCCAAACTAGCGGGGGCAGAAAATGAGCAGTTCTTC. Translated: CAKLAGAENEQFF.

The V and J genes are TRBV12-3 or TRBV12-4 and TRBJ2-1, with 8 bases lining up with TRBD2. The junction had 14 bases not matched to a gene; V was cut back by 4 bases and J by 9 bases. The length of the CDR3 is 16 residues. CDR3 protein: CASSSPDVGGGTEQFF. CDR3 nucleotides: TGTGCCAGCAGTTCCCCCGATGTGGGCGGGGGGACTGAGCAGTTCTTC.

This clonotype was detected a few times. The chain combines TRBV20-1 with TRBJ1-2, with 8 bases identical to TRBD1. Germline CDR1 reads DFQATT; CDR2 reads SNEGSKA (reference sequence). The junction had 2 bases not matched to a gene; V was cut back by 2 bases and J by 3 bases. This CDR3 has 13 amino acids. The CDR3 nucleotides are TGCAGTGCTAGACAGGGGGCCGACTATGGCTACACCTTC. Translated, it gives CSARQGADYGYTF.